This T cell receptor (beta chain) comes out of a study of radiation and T cells in renal cell carcinoma. The CDR3 sequence is 14 residues long. V gave up 0 bases and J gave up 0 bases, with 6 bases separating them. Germline loops: CDR1 SGHDT, CDR2 YYEEEE. The time point denotes: blood 2 weeks post-SBRT. Specified treatment: 15 Gy SBRT to primary tumor, nephrectomy 4 weeks later. Only in-frame clones appear in the TCRdb table, and some are missing; sequencing was by immunoSEQ multiplex PCR. Seen here are 65,000 to 80,000 clones, 80% to 90% observed once, and the top ten hold approximately 22%. The clonotype comes from a woman between 50 and 59 years old with renal cell carcinoma. Sequencing used blood, obtained from a patient whose treatment included radiotherapy and nephrectomy. This sequence joins TRBV5-6 and TRBJ1-2; a weak D match, TRBD1 (6 bases). CDR3 residues: CASSLGQANYGYTF. The CDR3 DNA is TGTGCCAGCAGCTTGGGACAGGCTAACTATGGCTACACCTTC. Together with reference TRBV5-6 and TRBJ1-2, the CDR3 gives the full variable domain: DAGVTQSPTHLIKTRGQQVTLRCSPKSGHDTVSWYQQALGQGPQFIFQYYEEEERQRGNFPDRFSGHQFPNYSSELNVNALLLGDSALYLCASSLGQANYGYTFGSGTRLTVV.